The entry that follows covers one TCR beta chain sequence. Looked up from germline, CDR1 is SQVTM and CDR2 is ANQGSEA. There are 14 residues in the CDR3. The germline V and J ends were trimmed by 4 bases and 2 bases, with 15 bases remaining between them. This sample stems from a study of CD8+ T cells in alopecia areata. Researchers took lesional scalp punch biopsies and peripheral blood from people who were alopecia areata patients. RNA extraction and reverse transcription yielded cDNA as sequencing template. The protocol was immunoSEQ multiplex PCR, while the TCRdb copy is restricted to in-frame clones and leaves out a portion. The sample has 14,000 or so clones, under 65% seen once.

This specimen consisted of skin, obtained at week 0. The sequence was collected from a human donor with alopecia areata. The genes are TRBV29-1 and TRBJ2-7; possibly TRBD2 for D (6 bases). CDR3 residues: CSVGSGTFTYEQYF. The CDR3, as DNA: TGCAGCGTTGGGAGTGGGACTTTCACCTACGAGCAGTACTTC.